The T cell receptor (beta chain) under discussion was sequenced for a study of blood T cell repertoires in COVID-19. In the study overall: Donors in the United States, Italy and Spain gave samples during acute or convalescent COVID-19. T cells, B-cell-depleted T cells, or PBMCs supplied cDNA or gDNA.

In the authors' methods: Scientists estimated how many nucleated cells there were by amplifying reference gene primers. TCRdb's table, derived via immunoSEQ multiplex PCR, lists solely in-frame clones and lacks some. V, J and clone size were drawn from that table, and D and trimming were deduced from the DNA. The data contain more than 100,000 clones, approximately 80% of them singletons. CDR1 is SGDLS, CDR2 YYNGEE, per germline. The CDR3 is 14 residues long. Trimming pared 0 bases from V and 1 base from J, leaving 6 bases between. The specimen was peripheral blood. This clonotype was obtained from a human donor in a cohort sampled during active or convalescent COVID-19. The genes are TRBV9 and TRBJ2-3; D is ambiguous. The CDR3 reads CASSVEHRTDTQYF. The DNA for the CDR3 is TGTGCCAGCAGCGTAGAGCACCGCACAGATACGCAGTATTTT.